This TCR beta chain was identified in a study of a mutant IDH1 vaccine in newly diagnosed glioma. The data were produced by immunoSEQ multiplex PCR, yet TCRdb's version contains in-frame clones alone and is incomplete. This sample has 25,000 to 40,000 clones; over 65% occur once, and the top ten carry about 10%. CDR1 is MNHNS, CDR2 SASEGT, per germline. The V gene lost 7 bases and the J gene lost 5 bases, with 12 bases spanning the gap. The CDR3 is 13 residues long. This clone was observed a handful of times. Its antigen is unidentified. Time point defined: week 35, safety follow-up. Topical imiquimod accompanied each vaccine dose, which consisted of 300 ug of mutant IDH1 20-mer peptide.

Source: PBMCs, taken from a glioma patient whose treatment included an IDH1 peptide vaccine. The clonotype originates from a woman aged 40 to 55 with glioma. The V and J genes are TRBV6-1 and TRBJ1-3; possible D gene TRBD1, 6 bases. In nucleotides, the CDR3 is TGTGCCAGCACTACAGGGAGGAGAAACACCATATATTTT. This encodes CASTTGRRNTIYF.